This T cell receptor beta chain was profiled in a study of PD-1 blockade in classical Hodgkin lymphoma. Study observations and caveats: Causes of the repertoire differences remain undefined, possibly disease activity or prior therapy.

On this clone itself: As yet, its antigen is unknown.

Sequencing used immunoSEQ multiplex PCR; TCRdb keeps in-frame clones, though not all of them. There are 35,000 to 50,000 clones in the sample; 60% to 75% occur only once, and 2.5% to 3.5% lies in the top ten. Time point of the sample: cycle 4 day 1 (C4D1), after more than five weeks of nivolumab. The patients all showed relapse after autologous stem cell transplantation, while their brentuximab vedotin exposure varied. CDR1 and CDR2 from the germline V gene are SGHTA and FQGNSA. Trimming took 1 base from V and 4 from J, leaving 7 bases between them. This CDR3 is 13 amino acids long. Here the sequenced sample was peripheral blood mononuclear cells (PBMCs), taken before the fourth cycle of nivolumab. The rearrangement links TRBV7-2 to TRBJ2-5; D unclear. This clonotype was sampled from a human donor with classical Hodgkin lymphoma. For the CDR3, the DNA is TGTGCCAGCAGCTTAGGTCAGATAGAGACCCAGTACTTC. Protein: CASSLGQIETQYF.